This T cell receptor beta chain was recorded in a study of blood T cell repertoires in COVID-19. Per germline, CDR1 SGHRS and CDR2 YFSETQ. V lost 0 bases and J lost 8, with 17 bases in between. The CDR3 is 15 amino acids. This table comes from immunoSEQ multiplex PCR, and its TCRdb copy is limited to in-frame clones, with some not included. The sample comprises 71,000 or so clones, about 90% of which are singletons, and more than 15% rests with the top ten. What was sequenced was peripheral blood. This chain joins TRBV5-1 and TRBJ1-2; D might be TRBD1 (6 bases). The TCR comes from a man older than 75 in a cohort sampled during active COVID-19. CDR3 sequence (DNA): TGCGCCAGCAGCTTGGTCCCCGGACAGCCAATGGGCTACACCTTC. Protein product: CASSLVPGQPMGYTF.